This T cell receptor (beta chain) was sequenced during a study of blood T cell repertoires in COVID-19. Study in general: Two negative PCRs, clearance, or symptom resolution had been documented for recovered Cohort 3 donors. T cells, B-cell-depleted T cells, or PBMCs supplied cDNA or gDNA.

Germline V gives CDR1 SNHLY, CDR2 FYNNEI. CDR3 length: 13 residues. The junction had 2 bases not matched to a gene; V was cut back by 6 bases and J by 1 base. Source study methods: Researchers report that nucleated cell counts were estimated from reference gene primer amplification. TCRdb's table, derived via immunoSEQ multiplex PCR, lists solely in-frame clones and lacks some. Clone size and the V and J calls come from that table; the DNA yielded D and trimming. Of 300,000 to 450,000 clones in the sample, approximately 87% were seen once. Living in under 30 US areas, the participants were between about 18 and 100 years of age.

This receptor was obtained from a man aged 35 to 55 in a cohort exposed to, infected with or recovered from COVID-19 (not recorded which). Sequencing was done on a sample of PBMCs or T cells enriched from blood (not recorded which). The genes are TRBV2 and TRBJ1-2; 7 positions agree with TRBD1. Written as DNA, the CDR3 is TGTGCCAGCAGGAGACAGGGTAACTATGGCTACACCTTC. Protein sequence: CASRRQGNYGYTF.